Included here is one T cell receptor beta chain sequence, with context. This CDR3 is built from 15 residues. Germline CDR1 SGHAT, CDR2 FQNNGV. The junction had 4 bases not matched to a gene; V was cut back by 0 bases and J by 7 bases. The data belong to a study of blood T cell repertoires in COVID-19. Methods used by the authors: Reference gene primer amplification gave nucleated cell count estimates. Assay: immunoSEQ multiplex PCR; the TCRdb copy retains only in-frame clones and omits some. The V and J calls and clone size were taken over from that table, and D and trimming were inferred from the DNA. The sample records 80,000 to 100,000 clones, 60% to 85% being singletons.

The TCR comes from a human donor in a cohort sampled during active COVID-19. The chain links TRBV11-2 to TRBJ2-5; TRBD2 matches at 11 bases. The sample taken for sequencing was peripheral blood. CDR3 loop: CASSLEWLAGGTQYF. CDR3 in DNA: TGTGCCAGCAGCTTAGAGTGGCTAGCGGGAGGGACCCAGTACTTC. Based on the CDR3 plus reference TRBV11-2 and TRBJ2-5, the full variable domain is EAGVAQSPRYKIIEKRQSVAFWCNPISGHATLYWYQQILGQGPKLLIQFQNNGVVDDSQLPKDRFSAERLKGVDSTLKIQPAKLEDSAVYLCASSLEWLAGGTQYFGPGTRLLVL.